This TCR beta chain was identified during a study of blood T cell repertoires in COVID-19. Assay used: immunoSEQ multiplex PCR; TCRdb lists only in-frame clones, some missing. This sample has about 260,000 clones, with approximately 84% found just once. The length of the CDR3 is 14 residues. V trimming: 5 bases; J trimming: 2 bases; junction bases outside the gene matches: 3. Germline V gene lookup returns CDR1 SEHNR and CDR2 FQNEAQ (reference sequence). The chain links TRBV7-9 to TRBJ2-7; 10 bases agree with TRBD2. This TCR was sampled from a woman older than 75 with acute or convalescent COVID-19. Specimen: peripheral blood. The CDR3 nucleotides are TGTGCCAGCAGCCCGACTAGCGGGCCCTACGAGCAGTACTTC. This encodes CASSPTSGPYEQYF. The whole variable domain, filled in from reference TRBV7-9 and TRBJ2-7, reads DTGVSQNPRHKITKRGQNVTFRCDPISEHNRLYWYRQTLGQGPEFLTYFQNEAQLEKSRLLSDRFSAERPKGSFSTLEIQRTEQGDSAMYLCASSPTSGPYEQYFGPGTRLTVT.